This T cell receptor (beta chain) emerged from a study of cytomegalovirus exposure and HLA in healthy donors. Looking at the study overall: A subsequent analysis reported that the roughly 120 validation repertoires were produced on the same platform that had also been used for the roughly 670 first-cohort repertoires. Study results and caveats: The tendency of first-cohort TCR clusters to co-occur in the 120 or so validation repertoires emerged from a later analysis. Among TCR beta chains, those listed as cytomegalovirus-associated numbered over 150.

Germline CDR1 is MNHEY and CDR2 is SVGAGI. The CDR3 has 15 residues. V was pared by 7 bases and J by 6 bases, with 12 bases of the junction left unmatched. TCRdb's table, derived via immunoSEQ multiplex PCR, lists solely in-frame clones and lacks some. This sample carries about 54,000 clones, around nine tenths of them seen once, and the ten largest clones take approximately 8.4%. As concerns this clone: No antigen is known for it.

This chain connects TRBV6-5 to TRBJ2-7, with 10 bases aligning to TRBD1. Material for sequencing was PBMCs. This receptor was identified in a woman between 18 and 29 years old in good health and CMV-seropositive. In DNA form, the CDR3 reads TGTGCCAGCATGGCGACGGGACAGGGGTTGAGCGAGCAGTACTTC. Its translation: CASMATGQGLSEQYF.